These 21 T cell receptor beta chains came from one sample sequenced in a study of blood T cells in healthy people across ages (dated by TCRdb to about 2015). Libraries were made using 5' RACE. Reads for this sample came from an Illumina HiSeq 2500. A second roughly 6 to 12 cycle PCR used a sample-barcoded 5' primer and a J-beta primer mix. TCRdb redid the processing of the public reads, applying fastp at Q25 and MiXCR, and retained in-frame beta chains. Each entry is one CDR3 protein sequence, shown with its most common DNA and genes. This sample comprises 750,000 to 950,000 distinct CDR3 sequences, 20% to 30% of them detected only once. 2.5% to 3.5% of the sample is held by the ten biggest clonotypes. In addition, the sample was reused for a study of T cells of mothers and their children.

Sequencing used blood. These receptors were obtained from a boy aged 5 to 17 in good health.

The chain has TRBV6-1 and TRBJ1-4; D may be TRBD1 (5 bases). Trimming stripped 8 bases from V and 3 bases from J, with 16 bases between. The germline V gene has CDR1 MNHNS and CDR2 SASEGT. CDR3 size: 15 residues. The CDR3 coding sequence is TGTGCCAGCCTGAGGGGTCCAGCATCTAATGAAAAACTGTTTTTT. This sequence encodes CASLRGPASNEKLFF.

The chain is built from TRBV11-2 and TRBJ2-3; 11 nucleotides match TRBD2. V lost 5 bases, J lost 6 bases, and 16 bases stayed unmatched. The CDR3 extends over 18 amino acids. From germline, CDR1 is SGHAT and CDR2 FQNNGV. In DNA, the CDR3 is TGTGCCAGCAGCCCTCAGGGAGGAGGTAGCGGGAGGGCCGATACGCAGTATTTT. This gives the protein CASSPQGGGSGRADTQYF.

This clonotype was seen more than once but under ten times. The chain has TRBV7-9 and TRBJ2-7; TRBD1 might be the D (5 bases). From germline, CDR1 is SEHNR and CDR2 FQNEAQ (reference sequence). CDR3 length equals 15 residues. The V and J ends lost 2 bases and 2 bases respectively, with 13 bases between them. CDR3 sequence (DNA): TGTGCCAGCAGCTTACTCCAAGGGGATCCCTACGAGCAGTACTTC. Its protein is CASSLLQGDPYEQYF.

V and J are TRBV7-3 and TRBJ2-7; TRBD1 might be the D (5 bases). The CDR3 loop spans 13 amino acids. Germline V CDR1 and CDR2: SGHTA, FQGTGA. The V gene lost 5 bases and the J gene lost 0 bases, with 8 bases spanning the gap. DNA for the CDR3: TGTGCCAGCAGCGCGGACATCTCCTACGAGCAGTACTTC. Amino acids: CASSADISYEQYF.

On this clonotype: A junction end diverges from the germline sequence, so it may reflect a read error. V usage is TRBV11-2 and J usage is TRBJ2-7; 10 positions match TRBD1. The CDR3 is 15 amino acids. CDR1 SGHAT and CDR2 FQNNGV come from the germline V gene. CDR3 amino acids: CTSSLGGDRGREQYF. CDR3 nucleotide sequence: TGTACCAGCAGCTTAGGTGGCGACAGGGGGCGAGAGCAGTACTTC. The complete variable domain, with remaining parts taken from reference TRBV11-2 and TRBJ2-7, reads EAGVAQSPRYKIIEKRQSVAFWCNPISGHATLYWYQQILGQGPKLLIQFQNNGVVDDSQLPKDRFSAERLKGVDSTLKIQPAKLEDSAVYLCTSSLGGDRGREQYFGPGTRLTVT.

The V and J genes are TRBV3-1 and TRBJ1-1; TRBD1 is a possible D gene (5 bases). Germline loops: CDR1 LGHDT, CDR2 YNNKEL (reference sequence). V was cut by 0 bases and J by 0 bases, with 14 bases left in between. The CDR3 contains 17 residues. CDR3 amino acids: CASSQDLGRVMNTEAFF. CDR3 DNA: TGTGCCAGCAGCCAAGATTTAGGCAGGGTCATGAACACTGAAGCTTTCTTT.

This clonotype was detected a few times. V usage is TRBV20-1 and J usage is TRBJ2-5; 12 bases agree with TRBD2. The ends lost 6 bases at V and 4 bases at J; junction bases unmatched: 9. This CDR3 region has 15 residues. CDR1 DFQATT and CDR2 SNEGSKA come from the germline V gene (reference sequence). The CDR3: CSAERTSGAGETQYF. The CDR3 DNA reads TGCAGTGCAGAGAGGACTAGCGGGGCGGGAGAGACCCAGTACTTC.

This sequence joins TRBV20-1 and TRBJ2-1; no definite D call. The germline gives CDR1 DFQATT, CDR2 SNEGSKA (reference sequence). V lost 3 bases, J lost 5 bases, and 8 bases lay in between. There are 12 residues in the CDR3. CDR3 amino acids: CSARYLNNEQFF. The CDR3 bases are TGCAGTGCTAGGTACCTTAACAATGAGCAGTTCTTC.

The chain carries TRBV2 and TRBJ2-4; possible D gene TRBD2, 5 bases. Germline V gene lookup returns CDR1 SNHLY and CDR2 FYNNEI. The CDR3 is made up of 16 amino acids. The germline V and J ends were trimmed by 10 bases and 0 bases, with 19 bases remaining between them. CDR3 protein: CAITNPRTLAKNIQYF. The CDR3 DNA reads TGTGCCATCACGAACCCTAGGACTCTAGCCAAAAACATTCAGTACTTC. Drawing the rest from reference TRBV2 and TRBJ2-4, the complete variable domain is EPEVTQTPSHQVTQMGQEVILRCVPISNHLYFYWYRQILGQKVEFLVSFYNNEISEKSEIFDDQFSVERPDGSNFTLKIRSTKLEDSAMYFCAITNPRTLAKNIQYFGAGTRLSVL.

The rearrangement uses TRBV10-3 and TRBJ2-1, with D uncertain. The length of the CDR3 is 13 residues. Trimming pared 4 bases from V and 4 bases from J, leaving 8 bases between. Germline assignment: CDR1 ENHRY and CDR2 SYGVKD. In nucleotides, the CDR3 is TGTGCCATCAGTGCGAGTGGATACAATGAGCAGTTCTTC. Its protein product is CAISASGYNEQFF.

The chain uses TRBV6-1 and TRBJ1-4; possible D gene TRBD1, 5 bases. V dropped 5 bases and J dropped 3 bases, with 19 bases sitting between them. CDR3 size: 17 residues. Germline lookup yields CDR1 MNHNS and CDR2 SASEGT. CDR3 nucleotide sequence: TGTGCCAGCAGTCTTCGGGAAGGGGAGGTCTCTAATGAAAAACTGTTTTTT. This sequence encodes CASSLREGEVSNEKLFF.

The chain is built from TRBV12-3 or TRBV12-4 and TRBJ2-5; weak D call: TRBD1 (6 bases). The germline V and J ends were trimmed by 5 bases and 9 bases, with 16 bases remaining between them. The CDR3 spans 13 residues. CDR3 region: CASSGTRKGSQYF. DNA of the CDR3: TGTGCCAGCAGTGGGACACGTAAAGGGTCCCAGTACTTC.

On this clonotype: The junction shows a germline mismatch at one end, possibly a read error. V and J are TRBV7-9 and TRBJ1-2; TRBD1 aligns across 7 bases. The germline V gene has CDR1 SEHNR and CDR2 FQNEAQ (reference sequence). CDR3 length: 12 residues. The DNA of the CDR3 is TGCGCCAGCAGCTTTACAGGGGTGGGCTACACCTTC. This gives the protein CASSFTGVGYTF.

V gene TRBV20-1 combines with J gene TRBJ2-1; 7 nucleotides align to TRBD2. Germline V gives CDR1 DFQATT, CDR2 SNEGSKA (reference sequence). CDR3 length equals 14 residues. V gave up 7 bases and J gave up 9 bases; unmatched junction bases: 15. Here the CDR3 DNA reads TGCAGTGTATCGGTAGGGCGGGGGATGCGTGAGCAGTTCTTC. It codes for CSVSVGRGMREQFF.

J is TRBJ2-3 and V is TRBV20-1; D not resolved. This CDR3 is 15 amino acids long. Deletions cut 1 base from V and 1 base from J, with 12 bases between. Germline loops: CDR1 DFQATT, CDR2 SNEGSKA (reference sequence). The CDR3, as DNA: TGCAGTGCTAGAGGGCCCAGCCGTGGCACAGATACGCAGTATTTT. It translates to CSARGPSRGTDTQYF.

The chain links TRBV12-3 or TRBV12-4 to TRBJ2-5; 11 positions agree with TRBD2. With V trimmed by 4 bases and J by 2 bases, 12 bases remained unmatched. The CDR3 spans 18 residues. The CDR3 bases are TGTGCCAGCAGTTCAAGGCCCCCGGGACTAGCGGTGCAAGAGACCCAGTACTTC. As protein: CASSSRPPGLAVQETQYF.

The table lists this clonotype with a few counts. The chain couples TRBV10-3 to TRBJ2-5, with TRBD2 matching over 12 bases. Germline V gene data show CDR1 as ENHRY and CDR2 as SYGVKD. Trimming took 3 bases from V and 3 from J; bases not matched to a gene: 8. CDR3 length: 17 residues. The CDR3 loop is CAISDLETSGGEETQYF. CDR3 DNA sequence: TGTGCCATCAGTGATTTAGAGACTAGCGGGGGTGAAGAGACCCAGTACTTC.

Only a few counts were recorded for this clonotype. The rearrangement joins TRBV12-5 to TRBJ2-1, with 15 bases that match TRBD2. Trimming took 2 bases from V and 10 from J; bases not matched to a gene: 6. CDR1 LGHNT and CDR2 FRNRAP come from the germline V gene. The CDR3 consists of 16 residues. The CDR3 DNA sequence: TGTGCTAGTGGTTTGCCCCGGACTAGCGGGAGGGTGGAGCAGTTCTTC. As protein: CASGLPRTSGRVEQFF. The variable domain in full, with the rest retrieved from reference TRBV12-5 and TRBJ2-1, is DARVTQTPRHKVTEMGQEVTMRCQPILGHNTVFWYRQTMMQGLELLAYFRNRAPLDDSGMPKDRFSAEMPDATLATLKIQPSEPRDSAVYFCASGLPRTSGRVEQFFGPGTRLTVL.

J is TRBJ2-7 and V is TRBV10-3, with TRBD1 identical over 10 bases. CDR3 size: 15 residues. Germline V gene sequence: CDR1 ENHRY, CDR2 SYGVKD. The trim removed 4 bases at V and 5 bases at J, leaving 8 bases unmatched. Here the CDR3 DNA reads TGTGCCATCAGTGCACACTCCGGGACAGGGGACGAGCAGTACTTC. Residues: CAISAHSGTGDEQYF.

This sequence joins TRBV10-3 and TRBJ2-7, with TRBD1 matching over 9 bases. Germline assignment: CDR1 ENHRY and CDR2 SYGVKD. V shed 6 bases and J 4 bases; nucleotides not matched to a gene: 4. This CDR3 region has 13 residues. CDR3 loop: CAIRDRGPYEQYF. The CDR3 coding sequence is TGTGCCATCAGGGACAGGGGCCCTTACGAGCAGTACTTC.

In DNA, the CDR3 is TGTGCCAGCAGTGAAGAGGGGCGTTCACCCCTCCACTTT. It yields the protein CASSEEGRSPLHF. The gene calls are TRBV2 and TRBJ1-6; a weak D match, TRBD1 (5 bases). V lost 1 base and J lost 9, with 7 bases in between. The CDR3 has 13 residues. Germline V gives CDR1 SNHLY, CDR2 FYNNEI. The full variable domain, rest sourced from reference TRBV2 and TRBJ1-6, is EPEVTQTPSHQVTQMGQEVILRCVPISNHLYFYWYRQILGQKVEFLVSFYNNEISEKSEIFDDQFSVERPDGSNFTLKIRSTKLEDSAMYFCASSEEGRSPLHFGNGTRLTVT.